This T cell receptor (beta chain) came from a study of T-cell memory formation after mild COVID-19. CDR1 SEHNR and CDR2 FQNEAQ come from the germline V gene (reference sequence). The CDR3 loop spans 19 amino acids. J lost 4 bases, V lost 8 bases, and 21 bases had no gene match. Study-wide points: Prior to infection, memory already included some responding clones, suggesting cross-reactive memory joined.

A remark on this clonotype: Its target is unknown.

TCRdb redid the calling of the 5' RACE reads with MiXCR, one entry per CDR3 protein. The sample comprises fewer than 550,000 distinct CDR3 sequences, about 19% of which are singletons, and roughly 8% rests with the top ten. Source material: PBMCs or a T cell subset sorted from them (not recorded which). The receptor comes from an adult woman who had mild COVID-19 (a few samples of this study predate the infection). Cell type and time point are not known. The V call is TRBV7-9, the J call TRBJ2-1; TRBD2 agrees at 9 bases. CDR3 in DNA: TGTGCCAGCGGAGTTAGGGCTTTTCACAGCGGGGGGCCTTACAATGAGCAGTTCTTC. Its translation: CASGVRAFHSGGPYNEQFF.